Below are 26 T cell receptor beta chains sequenced from a single sample in a study of beta chain features in type 1 diabetes. General study findings and limits: Shorter TCRB CDR3s, moderately but significantly so, were found in Type 1 diabetes patients in all four CD4+ subsets.

The antigens these receptors bind are not known. Every isolated RNA sample was fully reverse transcribed, so sequencing captured expressed TCRB transcripts. Using immunoSEQ multiplex PCR, the repertoire was profiled, and TCRdb retains in-frame clones only, with some absent. The table lists more than 200,000 clones, roughly 17% of them singletons. The specimen was naive CD4+ T cells from blood. The source of these receptors is a man younger than 40 with type 1 diabetes.

This clone was seen a few times. The gene calls are TRBV27 and TRBJ2-7; perhaps TRBD2 as D (5 bases). The CDR3 contains 15 residues. V dropped 1 base and J dropped 0 bases, with 10 bases sitting between them. From germline, CDR1 is MNHEY and CDR2 SMNVEV (reference sequence). As DNA, the CDR3 is TGTGCCAGCAGTTTATTTGGCGGGTACTCCTACGAGCAGTACTTC. It is translated as CASSLFGGYSYEQYF.

The chain uses TRBV19 and TRBJ2-6; D is unclear. Germline assignment: CDR1 LNHDA and CDR2 SQIVND (reference sequence). CDR3 length: 16 amino acids. V lost 5 bases to trimming and J lost 1 base, with 12 bases between them. This CDR3 is CASSVIMVSGANVLTF. Here the CDR3 DNA reads TGTGCCAGTAGTGTAATAATGGTGTCTGGGGCCAACGTCCTGACTTTC.

In its sample, this clone was seen a few times. V and J are TRBV29-1 and TRBJ2-3; 12 bases are shared with TRBD2. V was clipped by 7 bases and J by 3 bases; unmatched bases: 8. Germline CDR1 and CDR2: SQVTM and ANQGSEA. The CDR3 consists of 15 residues. The CDR3 region has the DNA TGCAGCGCTGGGAGGACTAGCGGGAAAACAGATACGCAGTATTTT. Protein product: CSAGRTSGKTDTQYF.

This clone was counted a few times. V and J are TRBV10-3 and TRBJ2-5, with D perhaps TRBD1 or TRBD2 (5 bases each). Trimming removed 11 bases at V and 4 bases at J, with 20 bases between. CDR3 length: 14 amino acids. Germline loops: CDR1 ENHRY, CDR2 SYGVKD. The CDR3: CASGRGVGVETQYF. In DNA, the CDR3 is TGTGCCTCAGGCCGAGGGGTAGGAGTAGAGACCCAGTACTTC.

This clone was recorded a few times. V usage is TRBV6-5 and J usage is TRBJ2-7; either TRBD1 or TRBD2 may fit D (5 bases each). The V gene's germline CDR1 is MNHEY and CDR2 SVGAGI. Deletions cut 4 bases from V and 5 bases from J, with 15 bases between. The CDR3 consists of 14 residues. CDR3 in DNA: TGTGCCAGCAGTTCACTCCCACGGGGCAACGAGCAGTACTTC. It yields the protein CASSSLPRGNEQYF.

This clone came up a few times. The chain links TRBV20-1 to TRBJ2-7; D may be TRBD1 or TRBD2 (5 bases each). Germline V gene sequence: CDR1 DFQATT, CDR2 SNEGSKA (reference sequence). Trimming stripped 7 bases from V and 6 bases from J, with 7 bases between. This CDR3 spans 9 amino acids. CDR3 protein: CSGGIEQYF. The CDR3 DNA reads as TGCAGTGGGGGGATCGAGCAGTACTTC.

This sequence joins TRBV28 and TRBJ2-5; 7 nucleotides match TRBD2. Germline lookup yields CDR1 MDHEN and CDR2 SYDVKM. Trimming removed 5 bases from V and 3 bases from J; junction bases left unmatched: 3. The CDR3 is made up of 13 amino acids. The CDR3 nucleotides are TGTGCCAGCAGTCGGCTAGCGGAAGAGACCCAGTACTTC. Translating it yields CASSRLAEETQYF.

This clone has a handful of counts. The V gene is TRBV29-1, the J gene TRBJ1-3; TRBD1 agrees at 7 bases. The ends lost 7 bases at V and 0 bases at J; junction bases unmatched: 3. Germline V gene sequence: CDR1 SQVTM, CDR2 ANQGSEA. The CDR3 spans 13 residues. CDR3 amino acids: CSARDSSGNTIYF. The CDR3, as DNA: TGCAGCGCTAGGGACAGCTCTGGAAACACCATATATTTT.

The chain is built from TRBV5-1 and TRBJ1-4, with D perhaps TRBD1 (5 bases). Trimming left V 4 bases short and J 2 bases short, with 12 bases between. The CDR3 has 15 residues. Per germline, CDR1 SGHRS and CDR2 YFSETQ. This chain's CDR3 is CASSPDTETNEKLFF. Here the CDR3 DNA reads TGCGCCAGCAGCCCGGACACTGAGACTAATGAAAAACTGTTTTTT.

This clone was counted a few times. The chain is built from TRBV5-4 and TRBJ2-2, with D unresolved. Deletions cut 5 bases from V and 5 bases from J, with 7 bases between. The CDR3 length is 12 residues. The V gene's germline CDR1 is SGHNT and CDR2 YYREEE (reference sequence). The CDR3 is CASSRETGELFF. CDR3 DNA: TGTGCCAGCAGTCGTGAAACCGGGGAGCTGTTTTTT.

This clone was counted only a few times. This rearrangement joins TRBV29-1 to TRBJ2-3; D is uncertain. This CDR3 is built from 13 residues. The germline V and J ends were trimmed by 2 bases and 0 bases, with 6 bases remaining between them. Germline CDR1 is SQVTM and CDR2 is ANQGSEA. The chain's CDR3 is CSVEPGSTDTQYF. The CDR3 coding sequence is TGCAGCGTTGAACCCGGGAGCACAGATACGCAGTATTTT.

This sequence joins TRBV2 and TRBJ2-2, with 9 bases that match TRBD2. The V segment lost 6 bases and the J segment 4 bases; nucleotides outside the gene matches: 6. Germline V CDR1 and CDR2: SNHLY, FYNNEI. The CDR3 is made up of 15 amino acids. CDR3 residues: CASRNPGLATGELFF. Written as DNA, the CDR3 is TGTGCCAGCAGGAACCCGGGACTAGCCACCGGGGAGCTGTTTTTT.

Note on this clone: Other DNA variants within this sample encode the same CDR3. This sequence joins TRBV29-1 and TRBJ2-7, with 7 bases identical to TRBD2. CDR1 and CDR2 (germline): SQVTM, ANQGSEA. Unmatched junction bases numbered 9, after V lost 4 bases and J lost 6 bases. The CDR3 extends over 13 amino acids. In nucleotides, the CDR3 is TGCAGCGTTGGGCCGCGGGAGTGGGCCGAGCAGTACTTC. This codes for CSVGPREWAEQYF.

The table lists this clone with a few counts. This chain connects TRBV7-3 to TRBJ2-4; unclear D gene. The CDR3 loop spans 13 amino acids. With 5 bases removed from V and 0 bases from J, the gap between germline ends came to 5 bases. Germline loops: CDR1 SGHTA, CDR2 FQGTGA. The CDR3 DNA reads TGTGCCAGCAGCGAAGGAGCCAAAAACATTCAGTACTTC. Protein sequence: CASSEGAKNIQYF.

In regard to this clone: The sample carries other DNA sequences with the same CDR3. The V gene is TRBV7-2, the J gene TRBJ2-7; D is possibly TRBD1 or TRBD2 (5 bases each). Trimming took 3 bases from V and 3 from J, leaving 12 bases between them. CDR1 SGHTA and CDR2 FQGNSA come from the germline V gene. The CDR3 sequence is 14 residues long. CDR3 in DNA: TGTGCCAGCAGCTTTTCCGGGACGAGCTACGAGCAGTACTTC. It yields the protein CASSFSGTSYEQYF. Filled out from reference TRBV7-2 and TRBJ2-7, the complete variable domain reads GAGVSQSPSNKVTEKGKDVELRCDPISGHTALYWYRQSLGQGLEFLIYFQGNSAPDKSGLPSDRFSAERTGGSVSTLTIQRTQQEDSAVYLCASSFSGTSYEQYFGPGTRLTVT.

The gene calls are TRBV5-4 and TRBJ2-7; D perhaps matches TRBD1 (5 bases). Trimming shortened V by 5 bases and J by 2 bases, and 17 bases separated the two germline ends. This CDR3 spans 15 amino acids. Germline V gives CDR1 SGHNT, CDR2 YYREEE (reference sequence). CDR3 amino acids: CASSPEQDGTYEQYF. CDR3 nucleotide sequence: TGTGCCAGCAGTCCCGAACAGGACGGTACCTACGAGCAGTACTTC.

The chain joins TRBV7-2 to TRBJ2-1; 7 bases are shared with TRBD2. In germline, CDR1 is SGHTA, CDR2 FQGNSA. V dropped 5 bases and J dropped 6; count of bases not matched to a gene: 10. This CDR3 comprises 15 residues. The CDR3 DNA is TGTGCCAGCAGCCAACCGACTAGCAGTTCCAATGAGCAGTTCTTC. As protein: CASSQPTSSSNEQFF. Full variable domain (rest looked up from reference TRBV7-2 and TRBJ2-1): GAGVSQSPSNKVTEKGKDVELRCDPISGHTALYWYRQSLGQGLEFLIYFQGNSAPDKSGLPSDRFSAERTGGSVSTLTIQRTQQEDSAVYLCASSQPTSSSNEQFFGPGTRLTVL.

This clone has just a few counts. The CDR3 region is CAWSTSLQGATTDTQYF. The CDR3 DNA reads TGTGCCTGGAGTACGAGCCTACAGGGGGCAACCACAGATACGCAGTATTTT. The chain joins TRBV30 to TRBJ2-3; 9 nucleotides match TRBD1. Germline CDR1 and CDR2: GTSNPN and SVGIG (reference sequence). The V and J ends lost 2 bases and 2 bases, in that order; junction bases with no gene match: 11. The CDR3 runs 17 residues.

This chain links TRBV7-9 with TRBJ2-7, with 7 bases identical to TRBD1. The CDR3 contains 14 residues. Germline CDR1 is SEHNR and CDR2 is FQNEAQ (reference sequence). J lost 2 bases, V lost 3 bases, and 4 bases had no gene match. For the CDR3, the DNA is TGTGCCAGCAGCTTTCCAACAGGGGCCTACGAGCAGTACTTC. It encodes CASSFPTGAYEQYF.

The chain couples TRBV6-5 to TRBJ2-5, with TRBD1 matching 9 bases. J lost 4 bases, V lost 10 bases, and 7 bases had no gene match. From germline, CDR1 is MNHEY and CDR2 SVGAGI. This CDR3 has 13 residues. The CDR3 loop reads CATKGQGRETQYF. DNA for the CDR3: TGTGCCACTAAGGGACAGGGAAGAGAGACCCAGTACTTC.

This clone was seen a handful of times. This chain uses TRBV4-3 with TRBJ2-3; TRBD2 might be the D (6 bases). Deletions cut 1 base from V and 4 bases from J, with 9 bases between. Germline CDR1 LGHNA, CDR2 YSLEER. CDR3 length: 14 amino acids. The CDR3 bases are TGCGCCAGCAGCCAAGCGGGAGCCGCAGATACGCAGTATTTT. As protein: CASSQAGAADTQYF.

The chain has TRBV30 and TRBJ2-7, with D perhaps matching TRBD1 (6 bases). CDR3 length: 11 amino acids. Germline CDR1 reads GTSNPN; CDR2 reads SVGIG (reference sequence). V dropped 2 bases and J dropped 5 bases, with 7 bases sitting between them. CDR3 sequence (DNA): TGTGCCTGGAGTAAGGGGGACGAGCAGTACTTC. Translation: CAWSKGDEQYF.

This clone has just a few counts. This chain uses TRBV29-1 with TRBJ2-7; D unresolved. The CDR3 totals 10 residues. Germline loops: CDR1 SQVTM, CDR2 ANQGSEA. Trimming took 6 bases from V and 9 from J, leaving 12 bases between them. The CDR3 is CSVKETGQYF. Here the CDR3 DNA reads TGCAGCGTGAAGGAGACGGGGCAGTACTTC.

This chain links TRBV20-1 with TRBJ1-2; D is ambiguous. The CDR3 covers 11 residues. Trimming cost V 5 bases and J 7 bases, with 11 bases left between them. The germline gives CDR1 DFQATT, CDR2 SNEGSKA (reference sequence). CDR3 in DNA: TGCAGTGCTCTCCTAAGGAGTGGCTACACCTTC. Residues: CSALLRSGYTF.

The chain is built from TRBV4-3 and TRBJ2-7, with D unresolved. V gave up 3 bases and J gave up 6 bases, with 12 bases separating them. The CDR3 covers 13 residues. The germline V gene has CDR1 LGHNA and CDR2 YSLEER. The CDR3, as DNA: TGCGCCAGCAGCCAGTCCCAGGCAGGCGAGCAGTACTTC. This encodes CASSQSQAGEQYF.

The chain joins TRBV7-8 to TRBJ2-2; D uncertain. This CDR3 region has 14 residues. Trimming shortened V by 2 bases and J by 6 bases, and 10 bases separated the two germline ends. Germline assignment: CDR1 SGHVS and CDR2 FQNEAQ. The CDR3: CASSLTWAAGELFF. The CDR3 DNA sequence: TGTGCCAGCAGCTTAACGTGGGCGGCCGGGGAGCTGTTTTTT.